These 27 T cell receptor beta chains were all obtained from the same sample, sequenced in a study of beta chain features in type 1 diabetes. The isolated RNA, all of it, was reverse transcribed, so expressed TCRB transcripts were what got sequenced. Libraries were prepared by immunoSEQ multiplex PCR; TCRdb keeps only in-frame clonotypes and omits some of them. The table lists around 400,000 clones, roughly 12% of them singletons, with roughly 0.017% in the top ten. Sequenced material: naive CD4+ T cells from blood. These receptors were obtained from a man aged 18 to 29 in good health.

The V gene is TRBV29-1, the J gene TRBJ2-7; 8 bases are shared with TRBD1. After removal of 4 bases from V and 3 bases from J, the junction contained 2 bases not matched to a gene. In germline, CDR1 is SQVTM, CDR2 ANQGSEA. The CDR3 spans 12 residues. The CDR3 DNA sequence: TGCAGCGTTGTCGACAGGGGCTACGAGCAGTACTTC. This encodes CSVVDRGYEQYF.

This clone showed up just a few times. The gene calls are TRBV5-1 and TRBJ1-2, with D possibly being TRBD1 (5 bases). This CDR3 comprises 13 residues. The V and J ends lost 4 bases and 7 bases respectively, with 14 bases between them. Germline CDR1 is SGHRS and CDR2 is YFSETQ. CDR3 protein: CASSLRTSSGYTF. CDR3 coding DNA: TGCGCCAGCAGCCTACGGACAAGCTCTGGCTACACCTTC.

Only a few counts were recorded for this clone. This rearrangement joins TRBV19 to TRBJ1-4; 7 bases are shared with TRBD1. CDR1 LNHDA and CDR2 SQIVND come from the germline V gene (reference sequence). V was clipped by 7 bases and J by 0 bases; unmatched bases: 8. The CDR3 is 16 residues long. CDR3 region: CASTRDRTATNEKLFF. CDR3 bases: TGTGCCAGTACCCGGGACAGAACGGCAACTAATGAAAAACTGTTTTTT.

The genes are TRBV7-3 and TRBJ1-4; D may be TRBD1 (6 bases). V gave up 5 bases and J gave up 4 bases, with 14 bases separating them. Germline V gives CDR1 SGHTA, CDR2 FQGTGA. The CDR3 is 15 amino acids. CDR3 amino acids: CASSLSRDNNEKLFF. In DNA form, the CDR3 reads TGTGCCAGCAGCCTCTCCCGGGACAATAATGAAAAACTGTTTTTT.

The chain uses TRBV9 and TRBJ2-3; 8 bases line up with TRBD1. The CDR3 length is 17 residues. The V gene end was trimmed by 2 bases and the J gene end by 8 bases; junction bases not matched to a gene: 16. The germline gives CDR1 SGDLS, CDR2 YYNGEE. CDR3 protein: CASSVLSSQGGGGTQYF. The CDR3 DNA is TGTGCCAGCAGCGTCCTGTCGTCACAGGGGGGTGGAGGTACGCAGTATTTT.

This clone was found a few times. As DNA, the CDR3 is TGTGCCAGCAGGGACAGCTTTAAAGAGACCCAGTACTTC. Its translation: CASRDSFKETQYF. The chain has TRBV27 and TRBJ2-5; TRBD1 might be the D (6 bases). The germline CDR1 and CDR2 sequences are MNHEY and SMNVEV (reference sequence). The V and J ends lost 6 bases and 3 bases respectively, with 11 bases between them. CDR3 length equals 13 residues.

The chain recombines TRBV30 with TRBJ2-6; perhaps TRBD2 as D (7 bases). V dropped 0 bases and J dropped 0 bases, with 12 bases sitting between them. Germline CDR1 reads GTSNPN; CDR2 reads SVGIG (reference sequence). CDR3 length: 17 amino acids. CDR3 in amino acids: CAWSVEGGISGANVLTF. For the CDR3, the DNA is TGTGCCTGGAGTGTTGAGGGGGGGATCTCTGGGGCCAACGTCCTGACTTTC.

The chain is built from TRBV7-9 and TRBJ2-7, with 8 bases lining up with TRBD2. Per germline, CDR1 SEHNR and CDR2 FQNEAQ (reference sequence). J gave up 3 bases and V 5 bases, and 9 bases lay outside the gene matches. This CDR3 has 15 amino acids. CDR3 in amino acids: CASSPSGGRHYEQYF. CDR3 DNA: TGTGCCAGCAGCCCCAGCGGGGGACGACACTACGAGCAGTACTTC.

This clone occurred a few times. The genes are TRBV18 and TRBJ2-4; TRBD1 matches at 7 bases. The CDR3 totals 14 residues. V was pared by 5 bases and J by 2 bases, with 3 bases of the junction left unmatched. In germline, CDR1 is KGHSH, CDR2 LQKENI. The CDR3 coding sequence is TGTGCCAGCTCAATACAGGGGACCAAAAACATTCAGTACTTC. Its translation: CASSIQGTKNIQYF.

This clone was seen only a few times. This chain uses TRBV7-9 with TRBJ2-7; 9 bases align to TRBD1. Looked up from germline, CDR1 is SEHNR and CDR2 is FQNEAQ (reference sequence). The CDR3 sequence is 14 residues long. Trimming removed 4 bases from V and 6 bases from J; junction bases left unmatched: 7. The CDR3 DNA is TGTGCCAGCAGCTCAGGACAGGGGCGGGTCGAGCAGTACTTC. This gives the protein CASSSGQGRVEQYF.

This clone was seen only a few times. J is TRBJ1-5 and V is TRBV6-6, with D unclear. Germline assignment: CDR1 MNHNY and CDR2 SVGAGI (reference sequence). The V gene lost 5 bases and the J gene lost 7 bases, with 9 bases spanning the gap. This CDR3 comprises 12 residues. Written as DNA, the CDR3 is TGTGCCAGCAGTAGAGGATGGCAGCCCCAGCATTTT. Protein product: CASSRGWQPQHF.

The sample holds a few counts of this clone. The chain links TRBV7-9 to TRBJ1-4, with D unclear. Per the germline V gene, CDR1 is SEHNR and CDR2 is FQNEAQ (reference sequence). The CDR3 consists of 12 residues. Trimming left V 11 bases short and J 4 bases short, with 11 bases between. CDR3 amino acids: CACQANNEKLFF. CDR3 coding DNA: TGTGCCTGCCAGGCGAATAATGAAAAACTGTTTTTT.

In this sample, this clone turned up a few times. V gene TRBV7-6 combines with J gene TRBJ2-3; no clear D gene. The CDR3 spans 13 residues. V was trimmed by 1 base and J by 1 base, leaving 3 bases between them. Germline V gene data show CDR1 as SGHVS and CDR2 as FNYEAQ. CDR3 protein: CASSLGRTDTQYF. Here the CDR3 DNA reads TGTGCCAGCAGCTTAGGGCGCACAGATACGCAGTATTTT.

The chain has TRBV5-4 and TRBJ1-2; 8 nucleotides line up with TRBD1. The CDR3 spans 14 residues. In germline, CDR1 is SGHNT, CDR2 YYREEE (reference sequence). V shed 7 bases and J 3 bases; nucleotides not matched to a gene: 8. CDR3 residues: CASAEQGGDYGYTF. In DNA, the CDR3 is TGTGCCAGCGCCGAACAGGGGGGGGACTATGGCTACACCTTC.

The CDR3 is CATSRVAGGQYNEQFF. CDR3 coding DNA: TGTGCCACCAGCAGAGTGGCCGGAGGCCAATACAATGAGCAGTTCTTC. The genes are TRBV15 and TRBJ2-1, with D perhaps TRBD2 (5 bases). V lost 1 base, J lost 4 bases, and 14 bases lay in between. Germline CDR1 and CDR2: LNHNV and YYDKDF (reference sequence). The CDR3 runs 16 residues.

The chain combines TRBV7-9 with TRBJ1-2; TRBD1 agrees at 8 bases. The germline V gene encodes CDR1 SEHNR and CDR2 FQNEAQ (reference sequence). This CDR3 region has 15 residues. The J segment lost 2 bases and the V segment lost 5 bases, leaving 7 bases of the junction unmatched. Here the CDR3 DNA reads TGTGCCAGCAGCCTCAGGACAGGGTGGAACTATGGCTACACCTTC. This encodes CASSLRTGWNYGYTF.

The chain recombines TRBV6-1 with TRBJ1-1; perhaps TRBD1 as D (5 bases). The CDR3 is made up of 14 amino acids. Germline-derived CDR1 and CDR2 are MNHNS and SASEGT. V lost 11 bases and J lost 0, with 16 bases in between. The DNA of the CDR3 is TGTGCCGCCCTGATGCGGGGGATGAACACTGAAGCTTTCTTT. This gives the protein CAALMRGMNTEAFF.

This chain links TRBV6-5 with TRBJ2-7; perhaps TRBD2 as D (5 bases). The germline CDR1 and CDR2 sequences are MNHEY and SVGAGI. The V gene lost 0 bases and the J gene lost 0 bases, with 9 bases spanning the gap. The CDR3 sequence is 15 residues long. The CDR3 nucleotides are TGTGCCAGCAGTTACTCGGACTCGAGCTCCTACGAGCAGTACTTC. Its translation: CASSYSDSSSYEQYF.

The J gene is TRBJ1-1, the V gene TRBV6-5; D might be TRBD1 (5 bases). There are 14 residues in the CDR3. Trimming took 5 bases from V and 6 from J, leaving 16 bases between them. Germline V gene lookup returns CDR1 MNHEY and CDR2 SVGAGI. CDR3 nucleotide sequence: TGTGCCAGCAGTCGCGACAGCCGGCTCGCTGAAGCTTTCTTT. Amino acids: CASSRDSRLAEAFF.

This chain connects TRBV19 to TRBJ2-1, with 7 bases lining up with TRBD1. This CDR3 has 14 amino acids. Germline CDR1 and CDR2: LNHDA and SQIVND (reference sequence). The V gene end was trimmed by 3 bases and the J gene end by 12 bases; junction bases not matched to a gene: 11. The CDR3 DNA is TGTGCCAGTAGTATCAGGGACAGCCTCACGGGGCAGTTCTTC. Translation gives CASSIRDSLTGQFF.

This clone has only a few counts. The chain is built from TRBV30 and TRBJ2-1, with 7 bases fitting TRBD1. Germline trimming cut 2 bases from V and 6 bases from J; bases unmatched to any gene: 7. Germline CDR1 is GTSNPN and CDR2 is SVGIG (reference sequence). The CDR3 runs to 14 residues. For the CDR3, the DNA is TGTGCCTGGAGTTTCAACCGACAGGGCAATGAGCAGTTCTTC. Protein: CAWSFNRQGNEQFF.

This clone was counted a few times. This chain links TRBV11-2 with TRBJ1-1; no reliable D call. The CDR3 spans 14 residues. Trimming shortened V by 3 bases and J by 6 bases, and 14 bases separated the two germline ends. CDR1 is SGHAT, CDR2 FQNNGV, per germline. CDR3 sequence reads: CASSFGGGSAEAFF. As DNA, the CDR3 is TGTGCCAGCAGCTTTGGCGGCGGATCCGCTGAAGCTTTCTTT.

The sample holds a few counts of this clone. The chain links TRBV2 to TRBJ2-5; TRBD2 matches 11 bases. CDR3 size: 16 residues. Germline V gene sequence: CDR1 SNHLY, CDR2 FYNNEI. V lost 6 bases to trimming and J lost 1 base; unmatched junction nucleotides: 7. The CDR3 is CASSELGTSGQETQYF. For the CDR3, the DNA is TGTGCCAGCAGCGAATTAGGGACTAGCGGCCAAGAGACCCAGTACTTC.

This clone has just a few counts. This chain connects TRBV7-2 to TRBJ2-7; weak D call: TRBD1 (5 bases). The CDR3 covers 14 residues. Germline lookup yields CDR1 SGHTA and CDR2 FQGNSA. Trimming removed 0 bases from V and 3 bases from J, with 9 bases in between. The DNA for the CDR3 is TGTGCCAGCAGCTTAGCGGCAGGGAACTACGAGCAGTACTTC. This gives the protein CASSLAAGNYEQYF.

This rearrangement joins TRBV28 to TRBJ2-7, with a weak D call TRBD2 (5 bases). The CDR3 totals 15 residues. Trimming stripped 5 bases from V and 1 base from J, with 15 bases between. Germline V gene sequence: CDR1 MDHEN, CDR2 SYDVKM. The CDR3 protein is CASSTTRRGSYEQYF. The CDR3, as DNA: TGTGCCAGCAGTACCACCCGGCGAGGGTCCTACGAGCAGTACTTC.

This rearrangement joins TRBV28 to TRBJ1-2, with D tentatively TRBD1 (5 bases). CDR1 and CDR2 (germline): MDHEN, SYDVKM. Trimming left V 7 bases short and J 6 bases short, with 15 bases between. The CDR3 spans 13 residues. The CDR3 is CASKPGPEDGYTF. CDR3 bases: TGTGCCAGCAAACCAGGGCCAGAGGATGGCTACACCTTC.

The gene calls are TRBV2 and TRBJ2-7, with 14 bases fitting TRBD2. The CDR3 has 14 amino acids. Trimming removed 5 bases from V and 9 bases from J; junction bases left unmatched: 6. The V gene's germline CDR1 is SNHLY and CDR2 FYNNEI. The CDR3 reads CASSTGLAGVLQYF. In DNA, the CDR3 is TGTGCCAGCAGTACGGGACTAGCGGGAGTCTTGCAGTACTTC.